This T cell receptor beta chain was identified in a study of blood T cell repertoires in COVID-19. As for the study in general: Spain, Italy and the United States supplied samples that represented acute and convalescent COVID-19. PBMCs, B-cell-depleted T cells, or T cells provided the cDNA or gDNA that made up the material.

This CDR3 spans 15 amino acids. Trimming removed 2 bases from V and 4 bases from J; junction bases left unmatched: 5. CDR1 is SGHRS and CDR2 is YFSETQ in the germline V gene. Assay: immunoSEQ multiplex PCR; the TCRdb copy retains only in-frame clones and omits some. This table holds about 64,000 clones, more than 75% found once. The sequencing input was peripheral blood. The sequence was obtained from a human donor in a cohort sampled during active COVID-19. This chain links TRBV5-1 with TRBJ2-5; TRBD2 aligns across 10 bases. The DNA of the CDR3 is TGCGCCAGCAGCTTTGAGCGGGGGGGCCGAGAGACCCAGTACTTC. It yields the protein CASSFERGGRETQYF.